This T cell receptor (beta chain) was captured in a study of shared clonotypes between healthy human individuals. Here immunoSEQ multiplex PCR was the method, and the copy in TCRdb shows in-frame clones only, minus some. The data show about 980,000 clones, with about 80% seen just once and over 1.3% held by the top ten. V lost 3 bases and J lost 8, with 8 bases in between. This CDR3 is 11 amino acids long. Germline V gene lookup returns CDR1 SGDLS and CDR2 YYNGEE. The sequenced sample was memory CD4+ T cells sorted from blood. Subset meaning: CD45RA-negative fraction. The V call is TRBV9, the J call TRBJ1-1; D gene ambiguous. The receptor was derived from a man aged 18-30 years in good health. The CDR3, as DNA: TGTGCCAGCAGCGAGGTAAGAGAAGCTTTCTTT. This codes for CASSEVREAFF. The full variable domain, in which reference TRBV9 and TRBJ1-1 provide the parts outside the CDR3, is DSGVTQTPKHLITATGQRVTLRCSPRSGDLSVYWYQQSLDQGLQFLIQYYNGEERAKGNILERFSAQQFPDLHSELNLSSLELGDSALYFCASSEVREAFFGQGTRLTVV.